Below are 23 T cell receptor beta chains sequenced from a single sample in a study of preoperative IRX-2 immunotherapy in early breast cancer. Treatment reported: preoperative locoregional IRX-2 cytokine immunotherapy. The table came from immunoSEQ multiplex PCR; TCRdb's copy has only in-frame clones and leaves some out. Of more than 6,500 clones listed, around 82% are singletons. Sample: tumor tissue, taken after IRX-2 immunotherapy. These receptors all come from a human donor with breast cancer.

The chain links TRBV6-4 to TRBJ2-2; D gene uncertain. Looked up from germline, CDR1 is MRHNA and CDR2 is SNTAGT. Deletions cut 6 bases from V and 7 bases from J, with 12 bases between. This CDR3 contains 13 residues. The chain's CDR3 is CASRRNKDGELFF. CDR3 sequence (DNA): TGTGCCAGCAGACGAAACAAGGACGGGGAGCTGTTTTTT.

The rearrangement links TRBV6-8 to TRBJ2-7, with 9 bases matching TRBD1. V shed 2 bases and J 4 bases; nucleotides not matched to a gene: 12. CDR3 size: 17 residues. Germline V gene data show CDR1 as MNHGY and CDR2 as SAAAGT. In DNA form, the CDR3 reads TGTGCCAGCAGTTACGGACGGGATCCGGGACAGGGATACGAGCAGTACTTC. Its translation: CASSYGRDPGQGYEQYF.

This rearrangement joins TRBV16 to TRBJ1-5; no reliable D call. V lost 2 bases and J lost 5, with 7 bases in between. There are 13 residues in the CDR3. Germline lookup yields CDR1 KGHSY and CDR2 FQNENV. CDR3 protein: CASSQGPYQPQHF. The CDR3 DNA reads TGTGCCAGCAGCCAAGGACCCTATCAGCCCCAGCATTTT.

This chain links TRBV11-1 with TRBJ1-1, with D possibly matching TRBD1 (5 bases). Germline CDR1 is SGHAT and CDR2 is FQDESV (reference sequence). V was cut by 1 base and J by 1 base, with 10 bases left in between. The CDR3 has 15 amino acids. The CDR3: CASSLVTTENTEAFF. CDR3 in DNA: TGTGCCAGCAGCTTAGTCACGACAGAGAACACTGAAGCTTTCTTT.

This clone occurred a few times. This chain connects TRBV28 to TRBJ1-2; TRBD1 is a possible D gene (5 bases). The V end lost 8 bases, the J end lost 6 bases, and 19 bases lay between the germline ends. From germline, CDR1 is MDHEN and CDR2 SYDVKM. CDR3 length: 14 amino acids. Here the CDR3 reads CASRRGFRRNGYTF. In DNA form, the CDR3 reads TGTGCCAGCCGGCGGGGGTTTCGGAGGAATGGCTACACCTTC.

There are a few counts of this clone. This chain's CDR3 is CASSILGLGARETQYF. The CDR3, as DNA: TGTGCCAGTAGTATACTGGGACTTGGCGCTCGAGAGACCCAGTACTTC. The genes are TRBV19 and TRBJ2-5; TRBD2 is a possible D gene (6 bases). Germline-derived CDR1 and CDR2 are LNHDA and SQIVND (reference sequence). V lost 2 bases and J 4 bases, leaving 17 bases between the germline ends. The CDR3 consists of 16 residues.

The CDR3 DNA sequence: TGTGCCAGCAAATCGGACAGGGTTGCTGGAAACACCATATATTTT. Translation: CASKSDRVAGNTIYF. This chain uses TRBV28 with TRBJ1-3; 8 nucleotides match TRBD1. V was pared by 7 bases and J by 2 bases, with 7 bases of the junction left unmatched. This CDR3 has 15 residues. CDR1 and CDR2 from the germline V gene are MDHEN and SYDVKM.

The chain couples TRBV25-1 to TRBJ1-4, with D tentatively TRBD1 (6 bases). The V gene's germline CDR1 is MGHDK and CDR2 SYGVNS. The CDR3 covers 16 residues. V dropped 0 bases and J dropped 5 bases, with 13 bases sitting between them. In DNA form, the CDR3 reads TGTGCCAGCAGTGAATATTCTGGGAGGGGGAATGAAAAACTGTTTTTT. Protein product: CASSEYSGRGNEKLFF.

This rearrangement joins TRBV28 to TRBJ2-1; tentatively, D is TRBD2 (6 bases). The CDR3 is made up of 12 amino acids. V lost 1 base and J 12 bases, leaving 10 bases between the germline ends. Germline V gives CDR1 MDHEN, CDR2 SYDVKM. The CDR3 region has the DNA TGTGCCAGCAGTTTATTGCGGGGAGGGCAGTTCTTC. Translated, it gives CASSLLRGGQFF.

This chain connects TRBV1 to TRBJ1-4. TRBV1 is listed as a pseudogene. CDR3 length: 14 amino acids. In DNA, the CDR3 is TGCGCCAGCAGGCCCGGGGGATTCCATGAAAAACTGTTTTTT. Residues: CASRPGGFHEKLFF.

The V and J genes are TRBV5-1 and TRBJ1-4, with no clear D. Trimming stripped 3 bases from V and 0 bases from J, with 9 bases between. CDR3 length: 15 residues. Germline V gene sequence: CDR1 SGHRS, CDR2 YFSETQ. The CDR3: CASSSMSATNEKLFF. The CDR3 bases are TGCGCCAGCAGCTCGATGTCTGCAACTAATGAAAAACTGTTTTTT.

This clone was counted between two and nine times. This chain joins TRBV28 and TRBJ2-3; TRBD2 aligns across 7 bases. The length of the CDR3 is 13 residues. J gave up 4 bases and V 3 bases, and 1 base lay outside the gene matches. Germline V gives CDR1 MDHEN, CDR2 SYDVKM. The CDR3 sequence: CASSFRGADTQYF. Here the CDR3 DNA reads TGTGCCAGCAGTTTCCGGGGGGCAGATACGCAGTATTTT.

The chain employs TRBV28 and TRBJ2-3; D unresolved. Germline CDR1 is MDHEN and CDR2 is SYDVKM. Between the trimmed V and J ends, which lost 7 bases and 2 bases, there was a span of 13 bases. The CDR3 loop spans 14 amino acids. CDR3 loop: CASTAETHTDTQYF. CDR3 coding DNA: TGTGCCAGCACTGCGGAGACCCACACAGATACGCAGTATTTT.

This sequence joins TRBV11-3 and TRBJ2-7, with TRBD1 matching over 9 bases. The germline gives CDR1 SGHNT, CDR2 YENEEA. Trimming cost V 0 bases and J 4 bases; bases outside gene matches: 4. The CDR3 runs 15 residues. The CDR3 DNA reads TGTGCCAGCAGCTTAGACGGGACAGGGCGTTACGAGCAGTACTTC. The encoded protein is CASSLDGTGRYEQYF.

This clone counts as medium-sized. This rearrangement joins TRBV11-3 to TRBJ2-2; tentatively, D is TRBD2 (6 bases). The V end lost 2 bases, the J end lost 7 bases, and 14 bases lay between the germline ends. The CDR3 runs 15 residues. The germline V gene has CDR1 SGHNT and CDR2 YENEEA. In DNA form, the CDR3 reads TGTGCCAGCAGCTTAACCTTTCGGGGGAACGGGGAGCTGTTTTTT. Protein: CASSLTFRGNGELFF.

V usage is TRBV7-1 and J usage is TRBJ1-2, with 7 bases lining up with TRBD1. TRBV7-1 is recorded as an ORF, its role being uncertain. The CDR3 totals 14 residues. V lost 5 bases to trimming and J lost 2 bases; unmatched junction nucleotides: 5. Here the CDR3 DNA reads TGTGCCAGCAGCCAGCCGACAGGGAACTATGGCTACACCTTC. Protein sequence: CASSQPTGNYGYTF.

The chain links TRBV30 to TRBJ1-1; D is possibly TRBD1 (6 bases). Trimming took 3 bases from V and 3 from J, leaving 17 bases between them. CDR1 and CDR2 from the germline V gene are GTSNPN and SVGIG (reference sequence). The CDR3 consists of 15 residues. The CDR3 protein is CAWRPQDRPYTEAFF. The CDR3 bases are TGTGCCTGGAGACCGCAAGACAGGCCCTACACTGAAGCTTTCTTT. Variable domain in full (rest from reference TRBV30 and TRBJ1-1): SQTIHQWPATLVQPVGSPLSLECTVEGTSNPNLYWYRQAAGRGLQLLFYSVGIGQISSEVPQNLSASRPQDRQFILSSKKLLLSDSGFYLCAWRPQDRPYTEAFFGQGTRLTVV.

The V call is TRBV19, the J call TRBJ1-5; a possible D gene is TRBD1 (6 bases). The CDR3 consists of 15 residues. V lost 6 bases, J lost 4 bases, and 16 bases lay in between. Germline CDR1 is LNHDA and CDR2 is SQIVND (reference sequence). CDR3 sequence (DNA): TGTGCCAGTAGCCCCTGGGGGCAGGGGAATCAGCCCCAGCATTTT. It codes for CASSPWGQGNQPQHF.

This clone was seen just once. This chain uses TRBV1 with TRBJ1-2. TRBV1 is reported as a pseudogene. This CDR3 spans 16 amino acids. CDR3 DNA sequence: TGCGCCAGCAGCCAAGACCTCTTTGGGGGGCGGTATGGCTACACCTTC. Its translation is CASSQDLFGGRYGYTF.

The CDR3: CASSQDILMGDTEAFF. The CDR3 nucleotides are TGCGCCAGCAGCCAAGATATTCTTATGGGGGACACTGAAGCTTTCTTT. The V and J genes are TRBV23-1 and TRBJ1-1, with D possibly TRBD1 on 5 matching bases. TRBV23-1 is placed among ORFs of uncertain function. Trimming shortened V by 6 bases and J by 3 bases, and 20 bases separated the two germline ends. The CDR3 is made up of 16 amino acids.

The genes are TRBV19 and TRBJ1-6; D is possibly TRBD1 (6 bases). The germline CDR1 and CDR2 sequences are LNHDA and SQIVND (reference sequence). V gave up 6 bases and J gave up 5 bases, with 14 bases separating them. CDR3 size: 15 residues. The CDR3 loop reads CASSSGTPNNSPLHF. For the CDR3, the DNA is TGTGCCAGTAGCTCAGGGACACCGAATAATTCACCCCTCCACTTT.

The V and J genes are TRBV6-8 and TRBJ2-2; maybe TRBD2 (6 bases). Germline-derived CDR1 and CDR2 are MNHGY and SAAAGT. The ends were cut back, 8 bases at V and 3 bases at J, with 13 bases in the middle. CDR3 length: 14 amino acids. This CDR3 reads CASARRVYTGELFF. CDR3 in DNA: TGTGCCAGCGCGAGGAGGGTTTACACCGGGGAGCTGTTTTTT.

The chain uses TRBV18 and TRBJ2-6, with D perhaps matching TRBD1 (6 bases). Germline lookup yields CDR1 KGHSH and CDR2 LQKENI. The CDR3 totals 17 residues. V lost 3 bases, J lost 0 bases, and 12 bases lay in between. CDR3 DNA sequence: TGTGCCAGCTCACCGGCCGGGACACACTCTGGGGCCAACGTCCTGACTTTC. This gives the protein CASSPAGTHSGANVLTF.